This T cell receptor (beta chain) was sequenced during a study of T cells expressing NK-cell markers. This CDR3 comprises 13 residues. Germline V gene data show CDR1 as MNHEY and CDR2 as SVGEGT. TCRdb reanalyzed the 5' RACE reads, giving one entry per CDR3 protein sequence and no DNA. The listing contains about 380,000 distinct CDR3 sequences. The rearrangement joins TRBV6-2 or TRBV6-3 to TRBJ2-3. The receptor's source is a man aged 18-69 years in good health. Input material: blood T cells: a sorted CD56 or NKG2C T cell subset, CD4+ or CD8+ T cells, or bulk PBMC T cells (not recorded which). This CDR3 reads CASSLWERDTQYF.